The 32 T cell receptor beta chains presented below share a single source sample, sequenced in a study of CD8 T cells in Susac syndrome. RNA in amounts of about 0.5 to 1 ug was reverse transcribed with random hexamers. MiXCR, run by TCRdb on the immunoSEQ multiplex PCR reads, gives a single entry per CDR3 protein. The data contain around 190,000 distinct CDR3 sequences, 85% to 95% of them singletons. The material sequenced was CD4+ T cells from PBMCs. The origin of the receptors is a human donor with Susac syndrome.

The rearrangement uses TRBV12-3 or TRBV12-4 and TRBJ2-2, with no clear D. V gave up 5 bases and J gave up 7 bases, with 11 bases separating them. The CDR3 extends over 13 amino acids. CDR3 loop: CASSLSSVGELFF. The CDR3 DNA reads as TGTGCCAGCAGTCTGTCGTCGGTCGGGGAGCTGTTTTTT.

The rearrangement links TRBV5-1 to TRBJ2-3, with TRBD2 matching over 8 bases. The CDR3 has 14 amino acids. The J segment lost 6 bases and the V segment lost 0 bases, leaving 3 bases of the junction unmatched. Germline values: CDR1 SGHRS, CDR2 YFSETQ. The CDR3 bases are TGCGCCAGCAGCTTGGCTAGCGGGCAGGATACGCAGTATTTT. Translation: CASSLASGQDTQYF.

This clonotype was seen a handful of times. V usage is TRBV7-2 and J usage is TRBJ2-7; a possible D gene is TRBD1 (6 bases). The V and J ends lost 1 base and 2 bases respectively, with 15 bases between them. Germline V gene sequence: CDR1 SGHTA, CDR2 FQGNSA. This CDR3 region has 16 residues. CDR3 DNA: TGTGCCAGCAGCTTAGATGGACAGTCCCTTGCCTACGAGCAGTACTTC. Translating it yields CASSLDGQSLAYEQYF.

The rearrangement links TRBV12-3 or TRBV12-4 to TRBJ1-1; 8 bases fit TRBD1. The V segment lost 3 bases and the J segment 0 bases; nucleotides outside the gene matches: 3. This CDR3 has 15 amino acids. The CDR3 sequence is CASSFQGAMNTEAFF. CDR3 sequence (DNA): TGTGCCAGCAGTTTCCAGGGGGCCATGAACACTGAAGCTTTCTTT.

This chain connects TRBV14 to TRBJ2-7; 9 bases map to TRBD1. Losses at the gene ends were 4 bases for V and 3 bases for J; bases not matched to a gene: 7. Germline assignment: CDR1 SGHDN and CDR2 FVKESK. The CDR3 extends over 15 amino acids. The CDR3 region is CASSLPGTGIYEQYF. In DNA form, the CDR3 reads TGTGCCAGCAGCCTTCCCGGGACAGGGATCTACGAGCAGTACTTC.

The V and J genes are TRBV12-3 or TRBV12-4 and TRBJ1-1, with 8 bases matching TRBD1. The CDR3 length is 17 residues. J lost 4 bases, V lost 6 bases, and 16 bases had no gene match. The CDR3: CASSPRTGRQSGTEAFF. The CDR3, as DNA: TGTGCCAGCAGCCCTCGGACAGGGCGGCAGTCCGGCACTGAAGCTTTCTTT.

The rearrangement uses TRBV29-1 and TRBJ1-2, with 9 nucleotides matching TRBD1. V was pared by 3 bases and J by 4 bases, with 3 bases of the junction left unmatched. Per germline, CDR1 SQVTM and CDR2 ANQGSEA. The CDR3 is 13 amino acids. The CDR3 bases are TGCAGCGTTGATGGGACAGGGTTCTATGGCTACACCTTC. Protein: CSVDGTGFYGYTF.

The chain couples TRBV18 to TRBJ2-1; D call uncertain. There are 15 residues in the CDR3. Germline V lookup: CDR1 KGHSH, CDR2 LQKENI. The ends were cut back, 3 bases at V and 2 bases at J, with 11 bases in the middle. The CDR3: CASSPQELTYNEQFF. In nucleotides, the CDR3 is TGTGCCAGCTCACCGCAAGAGTTGACCTACAATGAGCAGTTCTTC. Filled out from reference TRBV18 and TRBJ2-1, the complete variable domain reads NAGVMQNPRHLVRRRGQEARLRCSPMKGHSHVYWYRQLPEEGLKFMVYLQKENIIDESGMPKERFSAEFPKEGPSILRIQQVVRGDSAAYFCASSPQELTYNEQFFGPGTRLTVL.

The rearrangement joins TRBV29-1 to TRBJ2-1, with D maybe TRBD2 (6 bases). The length of the CDR3 is 12 residues. Germline CDR1 is SQVTM and CDR2 is ANQGSEA. V was cut by 7 bases and J by 1 base, with 8 bases left in between. This CDR3 reads CSAGVSYNEQFF. In nucleotides, the CDR3 is TGCAGCGCGGGGGTTTCCTACAATGAGCAGTTCTTC.

The chain joins TRBV9 to TRBJ1-5; 7 nucleotides match TRBD1. Germline V gives CDR1 SGDLS, CDR2 YYNGEE. V lost 0 bases to trimming and J lost 2 bases; unmatched junction nucleotides: 8. CDR3 length equals 17 residues. CDR3 bases: TGTGCCAGCAGCGTAGAAGGGGGCACTAGGGGCAATCAGCCCCAGCATTTT. Translation gives CASSVEGGTRGNQPQHF.

V and J are TRBV28 and TRBJ2-3; 7 positions agree with TRBD2. V trimming: 7 bases; J trimming: 3 bases; junction bases outside the gene matches: 13. Germline assignment: CDR1 MDHEN and CDR2 SYDVKM. This CDR3 is built from 16 residues. In DNA, the CDR3 is TGTGCCAGCAACGGGGGGAACGCCGCCGGAACAGATACGCAGTATTTT. Translation gives CASNGGNAAGTDTQYF.

The chain couples TRBV7-9 to TRBJ1-1, with unresolved D. CDR1 SEHNR and CDR2 FQNEAQ come from the germline V gene (reference sequence). V lost 1 base, J lost 0 bases, and 9 bases lay in between. The CDR3 sequence is 15 residues long. The DNA of the CDR3 is TGTGCCAGCAGCTTAGGGGCCCTCATGAACACTGAAGCTTTCTTT. It specifies CASSLGALMNTEAFF.

This clonotype appeared a single time. The chain couples TRBV7-2 to TRBJ2-1; possible D gene TRBD1, 8 bases. Germline assignment: CDR1 SGHTA and CDR2 FQGNSA. The CDR3 spans 16 residues. Trimming left V 5 bases short and J 4 bases short, with 18 bases between. In DNA, the CDR3 is TGTGCCAGCAGCCGAAACACAGGGGGGGGTTACAATGAGCAGTTCTTC. As protein: CASSRNTGGGYNEQFF.

This chain connects TRBV18 to TRBJ2-7; 7 positions match TRBD1. Germline-derived CDR1 and CDR2 are KGHSH and LQKENI. V shed 5 bases, J shed 0 bases, and the junction held 7 bases outside the gene matches. The CDR3 is 15 residues long. The CDR3 nucleotides are TGTGCCAGCTCAAGAGAGGACAGGAGCTCCTACGAGCAGTACTTC. It is translated as CASSREDRSSYEQYF.

The chain is built from TRBV30 and TRBJ2-1; 12 positions match TRBD2. V gave up 5 bases and J gave up 7 bases; unmatched junction bases: 6. Germline CDR1 is GTSNPN and CDR2 is SVGIG (reference sequence). The CDR3 has 14 amino acids. The CDR3 protein is CAWATLAGGNEQFF. CDR3 nucleotides: TGTGCCTGGGCAACACTAGCGGGGGGAAATGAGCAGTTCTTC.

This clonotype was found a few times. The rearrangement uses TRBV29-1 and TRBJ2-7; 7 bases match TRBD2. The CDR3 sequence is 14 residues long. With V trimmed by 3 bases and J by 5 bases, 10 bases remained unmatched. The germline V gene encodes CDR1 SQVTM and CDR2 ANQGSEA. The CDR3 sequence: CSVDGGGGDHEQYF. The CDR3, as DNA: TGCAGCGTTGACGGAGGTGGGGGGGATCACGAGCAGTACTTC.

V usage is TRBV9 and J usage is TRBJ2-3; D might be TRBD2 (5 bases). This CDR3 spans 14 amino acids. V was cut by 1 base and J by 4 bases, with 10 bases left in between. CDR1 is SGDLS and CDR2 is YYNGEE in the germline V gene. The CDR3 loop reads CASSVRGSADTQYF. CDR3 bases: TGTGCCAGCAGCGTAAGAGGGTCCGCAGATACGCAGTATTTT.

The rearrangement uses TRBV12-3 or TRBV12-4 and TRBJ2-7; possible D gene TRBD1, 5 bases. This CDR3 contains 12 residues. Trimming stripped 3 bases from V and 6 bases from J, with 9 bases between. The CDR3 is CASSLTAGEQYF. The CDR3 DNA sequence: TGTGCCAGCAGTTTGACAGCAGGCGAGCAGTACTTC.

This chain links TRBV2 with TRBJ1-1; D unclear. The germline V and J ends were trimmed by 6 bases and 1 base, with 9 bases remaining between them. CDR1 and CDR2 (germline): SNHLY, FYNNEI. CDR3 size: 13 residues. CDR3 protein: CASRVQWNTEAFF. The CDR3 coding sequence is TGTGCCAGCAGGGTCCAGTGGAACACTGAAGCTTTCTTT.

CDR3 residues: CATSDPRGDSYNEQFF. Here the CDR3 DNA reads TGTGCCACCAGTGACCCACGGGGGGACTCCTACAATGAGCAGTTCTTC. The chain joins TRBV24-1 to TRBJ2-1; TRBD2 aligns across 7 bases. Unmatched junction bases numbered 5, after V lost 4 bases and J lost 0 bases. The germline V gene encodes CDR1 KGHDR and CDR2 SFDVKD. This CDR3 comprises 16 residues.

The chain links TRBV10-3 to TRBJ2-1; D possibly corresponds to TRBD1 (6 bases). The CDR3 is made up of 15 amino acids. Between the trimmed V and J ends, which lost 0 bases and 9 bases, there was a span of 15 bases. The germline CDR1 and CDR2 sequences are ENHRY and SYGVKD. In nucleotides, the CDR3 is TGTGCCATCAGTGAGTCAGACAGTACCAGGGGTGAGCAGTTCTTC. This translates into CAISESDSTRGEQFF.

The chain uses TRBV4-3 and TRBJ2-3, with TRBD2 matching over 12 bases. CDR3 size: 18 residues. V lost 0 bases and J lost 5; bases outside the gene matches: 9. CDR1 and CDR2 (germline): LGHNA, YSLEER. The DNA of the CDR3 is TGCGCCAGCAGCCAAGATGGTGCTAGCGGGGGGGGCCGAGATACGCAGTATTTT. Amino acid sequence: CASSQDGASGGGRDTQYF.

CDR3 protein: CASRGTGGFNTEAFF. In nucleotides, the CDR3 is TGTGCCAGCAGGGGGACAGGGGGCTTTAACACTGAAGCTTTCTTT. The chain joins TRBV5-6 to TRBJ1-1; TRBD1 matches at 12 bases. Germline CDR1 is SGHDT and CDR2 is YYEEEE. V shed 5 bases and J 2 bases; nucleotides not matched to a gene: 4. The length of the CDR3 is 15 residues.

The chain employs TRBV20-1 and TRBJ2-1; 9 positions agree with TRBD2. The germline CDR1 and CDR2 sequences are DFQATT and SNEGSKA (reference sequence). The trim removed 3 bases at V and 2 bases at J, leaving 8 bases unmatched. The CDR3 consists of 16 residues. CDR3 protein: CSARGITSGPYNEQFF. The CDR3, as DNA: TGCAGTGCTAGGGGCATCACTAGCGGGCCCTACAATGAGCAGTTCTTC.

The chain links TRBV5-4 to TRBJ1-2; possibly TRBD1 for D (5 bases). Trimming removed 4 bases at V and 3 bases at J, with 16 bases between. Germline lookup yields CDR1 SGHNT and CDR2 YYREEE (reference sequence). The CDR3 covers 15 residues. CDR3 sequence: CASSPLVGADYGYTF. In DNA form, the CDR3 reads TGTGCCAGCAGCCCGTTAGTCGGGGCGGACTATGGCTACACCTTC.

This chain connects TRBV2 to TRBJ2-3, with 9 positions matching TRBD2. Germline V gene data show CDR1 as SNHLY and CDR2 as FYNNEI. J lost 5 bases, V lost 6 bases, and 12 bases had no gene match. The CDR3 loop spans 16 amino acids. CDR3 loop: CASSKQGGGAVDTQYF. In nucleotides, the CDR3 is TGTGCCAGCAGCAAGCAAGGCGGGGGGGCAGTAGATACGCAGTATTTT.

The chain recombines TRBV20-1 with TRBJ1-2, with D possibly matching TRBD1 (6 bases). This CDR3 has 14 amino acids. Germline assignment: CDR1 DFQATT and CDR2 SNEGSKA (reference sequence). V was cut by 3 bases and J by 1 base, with 12 bases left in between. The CDR3 bases are TGCAGTGCTAGCGGGGGGCTGGGTAACTATGGCTACACCTTC. Translating gives CSASGGLGNYGYTF.

The rearrangement links TRBV27 to TRBJ1-5; D remains unclear. Trimming took off 0 bases at V and 10 bases at J, with 10 bases between the two ends. This CDR3 has 13 residues. Germline loops: CDR1 MNHEY, CDR2 SMNVEV (reference sequence). Here the CDR3 DNA reads TGTGCCAGCAGTTTATCGAGGACGGACCCCCAGCATTTT. Its translation: CASSLSRTDPQHF.

The chain couples TRBV9 to TRBJ2-5; D is perhaps TRBD2 (5 bases). Germline CDR1 is SGDLS and CDR2 is YYNGEE. V shed 5 bases and J shed 5 bases, with 10 bases lying between them. CDR3 length equals 12 residues. CDR3 nucleotide sequence: TGTGCCAGCAGTCGAAGCGGCGAGACCCAGTACTTC. Protein: CASSRSGETQYF.

V gene TRBV6-6 combines with J gene TRBJ2-6, with no clear D. The CDR3 extends over 12 amino acids. V lost 10 bases and J 4 bases, leaving 8 bases between the germline ends. Germline V CDR1 and CDR2: MNHNY, SVGAGI (reference sequence). The CDR3 region is CATSPGANVLTF. DNA for the CDR3: TGTGCCACCTCCCCGGGGGCCAACGTCCTGACTTTC.

The V and J genes are TRBV5-6 and TRBJ1-2; D possibly corresponds to TRBD1 (5 bases). Germline CDR1 SGHDT, CDR2 YYEEEE. The CDR3 runs to 15 residues. V gave up 2 bases and J gave up 0 bases, with 11 bases separating them. The CDR3, as DNA: TGTGCCAGCAGCTTAACGGACAAAGCTAACTATGGCTACACCTTC. Encoded protein: CASSLTDKANYGYTF.

J is TRBJ2-7 and V is TRBV2; 7 positions match TRBD1. The CDR3 has 14 amino acids. Germline V CDR1 and CDR2: SNHLY, FYNNEI. V trimming: 4 bases; J trimming: 5 bases; junction bases outside the gene matches: 8. The CDR3 loop is CASSVLQGSNEQYF. The CDR3 coding sequence is TGTGCCAGCAGTGTCTTACAGGGGTCGAACGAGCAGTACTTC. The whole variable domain, filled in from reference TRBV2 and TRBJ2-7, reads EPEVTQTPSHQVTQMGQEVILRCVPISNHLYFYWYRQILGQKVEFLVSFYNNEISEKSEIFDDQFSVERPDGSNFTLKIRSTKLEDSAMYFCASSVLQGSNEQYFGPGTRLTVT.